These T cell receptor beta chains were read from a single sample in a study of cytomegalovirus exposure and HLA in healthy donors. Profiling relied on immunoSEQ multiplex PCR, and the TCRdb table lists in-frame clones only, not all of them. The data contain about 170,000 clones, roughly 75% of them seen just once; the ten biggest clones take up 1%. Material: PBMCs. These receptors came from a woman aged 50 to 65 in good health and CMV-seropositive. Both conserved end residues are part of each CDR3. The D gene is left open where the match is weak. Not every row has a clone size; where given, it reads once, few, many or a size class.

d_call | j_call | cdr3_length | clone_size | v_call | cdr3_nt | cdr3_aa
. | TRBJ1-5 | 19 | . | TRBV11-2 | TGTGCCAGGTCTATGGGGGGTAGGCTAAAAAGCGGTAGCAATCAGCCCCAGCATTTT | CARSMGGRLKSGSNQPQHF
TRBD1 | TRBJ1-2 | 15 | . | TRBV4-3 | TGCGCCAGCAGCCAGGGGACAGGGGCTGACTATGGCTACACCTTC | CASSQGTGADYGYTF
. | TRBJ2-1 | 13 | few | TRBV25-1 | TGTGCCAGCACCCTCGGGGTCTACAATGAGCAGTTCTTC | CASTLGVYNEQFF
TRBD1 | TRBJ2-1 | 13 | once | TRBV27 | TGTGCCTCCAAGACAGGGGCTTTCGATGAGCAGTTCTTC | CASKTGAFDEQFF
. | TRBJ1-2 | 13 | . | TRBV28 | TGTGCCAGCAGTTTTATCGACAGGCGCCCCTACACCTTC | CASSFIDRRPYTF
TRBD2 | TRBJ2-1 | 13 | . | TRBV5-8 | TGTGCCAGCAATATTAACCTTGGACTAGCTCAGTTCTTC | CASNINLGLAQFF
TRBD1 | TRBJ1-4 | 14 | . | TRBV5-5 | TGTGCCAGCAGTTCGGGACAGGTTAATGAAAAACTGTTTTTT | CASSSGQVNEKLFF
TRBD2 | TRBJ2-5 | 16 | . | TRBV5-1 | TGCGCCAGCAGCTTGGGACTAGCGGGGGGCCAAGAGACCCAGTACTTC | CASSLGLAGGQETQYF
TRBD2 | TRBJ2-7 | 14 | few | TRBV14 | TGTGCCAGCAGCCTGGGGACTAGGACCGGCGAGCAGTACTTC | CASSLGTRTGEQYF
. | TRBJ1-2 | 15 | . | TRBV7-9 | TGTGCCAGCAGCTTGTCGACAGGCGCGACCTATGGCTACACCTTC | CASSLSTGATYGYTF
. | TRBJ2-3 | 16 | . | TRBV7-6 | TGTGCCAGCAGCTTAAGACTGGGGCAGGGTGGAGATACGCAGTATTTT | CASSLRLGQGGDTQYF
. | TRBJ1-1 | 15 | once | TRBV18 | TGTGCCAGCTCACCAGAGGCGATGGCGAACACTGAAGCTTTCTTT | CASSPEAMANTEAFF
. | TRBJ2-7 | 13 | . | TRBV28 | TGTGCCGCCGGACAGATATCTTCCTACGAGCAGTACTTC | CAAGQISSYEQYF
. | TRBJ2-1 | 15 | . | TRBV4-3 | TGCGCCAGCAGCCAAGAGCGGTACGGGAACAATGAGCAGTTCTTC | CASSQERYGNNEQFF
TRBD2 | TRBJ2-7 | 14 | . | TRBV6-5 | TGTGCCTCCTTAACGGGGGGGATTGTGTACGAGCAGTACTTC | CASLTGGIVYEQYF
. | TRBJ2-7 | 14 | . | TRBV28 | TGTGCCAGCATGTTTGGGGGGATTCGGGGCGAGCAGTACTTC | CASMFGGIRGEQYF
. | TRBJ2-2 | 16 | . | TRBV18 | TGTGCCAGCTCACCACGTAAAGCGGATGGGACCGGGGAGCTGTTTTTT | CASSPRKADGTGELFF
TRBD2 | TRBJ2-3 | 14 | . | TRBV7-9 | TGTGCCAGCAGCTTGGCGGGAGGCACAGATACGCAGTATTTT | CASSLAGGTDTQYF
. | TRBJ2-7 | 14 | once | TRBV4-2 | TGTGCCAGCACCCGTACAGCAGGGGACTACGAGCAGTACTTC | CASTRTAGDYEQYF
. | TRBJ2-7 | 14 | . | TRBV5-1 | TGCGCCAGCAGCGCTACTAGCCCTCCCTACGAGCAGTACTTC | CASSATSPPYEQYF
. | TRBJ1-2 | 15 | . | TRBV27 | TGTGCCAGCAGTTTAACGACAGGCCGCCTGGATGGCTACACCTTC | CASSLTTGRLDGYTF
. | TRBJ2-4 | 16 | . | TRBV28 | TGTGCCAGCAGTCCTATAGGGGGTAAAGCCAAAAACATTCAGTACTTC | CASSPIGGKAKNIQYF
. | TRBJ1-1 | 13 | . | TRBV28 | TGTGCCAGCAGCGGACAGATTGACACTGAAGCTTTCTTT | CASSGQIDTEAFF
. | TRBJ1-4 | 14 | . | TRBV28 | TGTGCTTCATCAGGGTTTAGAGCTAATGAAAAACTGTTTTTT | CASSGFRANEKLFF
TRBD1 | TRBJ2-2 | 15 | . | TRBV9 | TGTGCCAGCAGCGGGGGACAGCCTAACACCGGGGAGCTGTTTTTT | CASSGGQPNTGELFF
TRBD2 | TRBJ2-2 | 15 | . | TRBV7-2 | TGTGCCAGCAGCTGGGGGGGAGGACCTACCGGGGAGCTGTTTTTT | CASSWGGGPTGELFF
TRBD1 | TRBJ1-1 | 15 | . | TRBV2 | TGTGCCAGCAGCAGGACCGTCAGGGGGGACACTGAAGCTTTCTTT | CASSRTVRGDTEAFF
. | TRBJ2-7 | 15 | . | TRBV7-2 | TGTGCCAGCAGCCTCCAGACAGGTTCCTCCTACGAGCAGTACTTC | CASSLQTGSSYEQYF
TRBD2 | TRBJ2-3 | 15 | . | TRBV5-1 | TGCGCCAGCAGCATTGGACTAGCAGAAAGAGATACGCAGTATTTT | CASSIGLAERDTQYF
. | TRBJ2-3 | 16 | . | TRBV5-1 | TGCGCCAGCCAAAATATCGGGAGAAAGGCCACAGATACGCAGTATTTT | CASQNIGRKATDTQYF
. | TRBJ1-5 | 14 | . | TRBV27 | TGTGCCAGCATGACGGGGGGCCGGGATCAGCCCCAGCATTTT | CASMTGGRDQPQHF
TRBD1 | TRBJ1-5 | 16 | few | TRBV29-1 | TGCAGCGTGGCGGAAGGGACAGAGTATAGCAATCAGCCCCAGCATTTT | CSVAEGTEYSNQPQHF
TRBD1 | TRBJ1-6 | 13 | . | TRBV28 | TGTGCCAGCAATAGACAGGGCCGTTCACCCCTCCACTTT | CASNRQGRSPLHF
. | TRBJ1-4 | 15 | . | TRBV7-2 | TGTGCCAGCAGCTTAGGGGCAGCCCCAGGGGAAAAACTGTTTTTT | CASSLGAAPGEKLFF
. | TRBJ2-1 | 15 | few | TRBV5-1 | TGCGCCAGAACACCGGGACATAGTACCTACAATGAGCAGTTCTTC | CARTPGHSTYNEQFF
. | TRBJ2-1 | 12 | . | TRBV7-9 | TGTGCCAGCAGCTCCGCCCGCGGTGAGCAGTTCTTC | CASSSARGEQFF
. | TRBJ2-4 | 22 | . | TRBV21-1 | TGTGCCAGCAGCAAAGCCCCCAGCTCGGGCAGGGGCACCTTCCTCGCCAAAAACATTCAGTACTTC | CASSKAPSSGRGTFLAKNIQYF
. | TRBJ1-2 | 14 | . | TRBV19 | TGTGCCAGTTGTAAAGTCCACTCCCTGTATGGCTACACCTTC | CASCKVHSLYGYTF
. | TRBJ1-2 | 12 | . | TRBV7-2 | TGTGCCAGCAGCTTAGATGCTCGGGGCTACACCTTC | CASSLDARGYTF
TRBD1 | TRBJ1-6 | 15 | . | TRBV5-1 | TGCGCCAGCAGCTACGGGACAGGGAATAATTCACCCCTCCACTTT | CASSYGTGNNSPLHF
. | TRBJ1-1 | 14 | once | TRBV5-1 | TGCGCCAGCACGGACTCCGTGGTGTACACTGAAGCTTTCTTT | CASTDSVVYTEAFF
. | TRBJ1-2 | 13 | . | TRBV5-1 | TGCGCCAGCAGCCGGGGATGGACGGATGGCTACACCTTC | CASSRGWTDGYTF
. | TRBJ2-7 | 14 | . | TRBV5-1 | TGCGCCAGCAGCCCGGCGCCCGGGAGCTACGAGCAGTACTTC | CASSPAPGSYEQYF
TRBD1 | TRBJ2-1 | 15 | . | TRBV6-1 | TGTGCCAGCAGTGACCCCGGACAGGGGAAGAATGAGCAGTTCTTC | CASSDPGQGKNEQFF
TRBD1 | TRBJ1-4 | 16 | . | TRBV28 | TGTGCCAGCAGTCTCTACACTATGGACAGGGGGGAAAAACTGTTTTTT | CASSLYTMDRGEKLFF